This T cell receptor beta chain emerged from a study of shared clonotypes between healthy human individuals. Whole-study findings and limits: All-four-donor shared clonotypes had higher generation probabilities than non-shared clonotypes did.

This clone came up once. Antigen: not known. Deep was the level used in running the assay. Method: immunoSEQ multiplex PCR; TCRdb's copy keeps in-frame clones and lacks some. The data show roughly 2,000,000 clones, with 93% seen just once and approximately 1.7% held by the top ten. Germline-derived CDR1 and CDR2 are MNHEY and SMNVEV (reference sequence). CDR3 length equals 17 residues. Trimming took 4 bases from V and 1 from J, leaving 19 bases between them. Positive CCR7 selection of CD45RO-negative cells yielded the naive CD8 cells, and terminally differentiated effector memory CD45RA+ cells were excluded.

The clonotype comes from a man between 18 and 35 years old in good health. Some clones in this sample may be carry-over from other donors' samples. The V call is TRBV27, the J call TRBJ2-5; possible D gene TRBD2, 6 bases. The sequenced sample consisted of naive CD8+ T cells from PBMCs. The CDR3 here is CASSSPTSSGVQETQYF. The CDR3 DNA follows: TGTGCCAGCAGTTCCCCGACTAGTTCAGGAGTCCAAGAGACCCAGTACTTC.